This T cell receptor (beta chain) was sequenced during a study of CD8 T cells in ankylosing spondylitis. This clonotype occurred many times. What it binds is unknown. MiXCR, run by TCRdb on the 5' RACE reads, gives a single entry per CDR3 protein. The sample comprises tens of thousands of distinct CDR3 sequences, around 26% of which are singletons, and around 60% rests with the top ten. Broader study findings: Prior literature has documented some motif variants in synovial fluid and blood from reactive arthritis.

There are 11 residues in the CDR3. V was cut by 3 bases and J by 6 bases, with 6 bases left in between. This sequence joins TRBV12-3 or TRBV12-4 and TRBJ2-7, with D perhaps assigned TRBD1 or TRBD2 (5 bases each). The sequenced sample was blood, either unsorted or a sorted T cell fraction (not recorded which). The sequence derives from a male donor with ankylosing spondylitis or in good health (not recorded which). CDR3 sequence: CASSFGGEQYF. CDR3 nucleotides: TGTGCCAGCAGTTTTGGGGGCGAGCAGTACTTC.